Given below is one T cell receptor (beta chain) in context. RNA totalling roughly 0.45 to 1 ug underwent reverse transcription with random hexamers. Via MiXCR, TCRdb re-called the immunoSEQ multiplex PCR reads, giving one row per CDR3 protein. The sample lists fewer than 200,000 distinct CDR3 sequences, approximately 95% seen once, with around 0.15% in the top ten. The sample comes from a study of CD8 T cells in Susac syndrome. Sequencing of TCR beta was carried out in blood CD8+ and CD4+ T cells. V was clipped by 1 base and J by 3 bases, with 19 bases between them. The V gene's germline CDR1 is LGHNA and CDR2 YNFKEQ. The CDR3 length is 17 residues.

The J gene is TRBJ2-7, the V gene TRBV4-2, with D possibly TRBD1 on 6 matching bases. Sequencing used CD8+ T cells from PBMCs. The TCR originated in a human donor with multiple sclerosis. The CDR3 bases are TGTGCCAGCAGCCAAGTCAGTATTGAACAGGGAGTCTACGAGCAGTACTTC. This translates into CASSQVSIEQGVYEQYF.